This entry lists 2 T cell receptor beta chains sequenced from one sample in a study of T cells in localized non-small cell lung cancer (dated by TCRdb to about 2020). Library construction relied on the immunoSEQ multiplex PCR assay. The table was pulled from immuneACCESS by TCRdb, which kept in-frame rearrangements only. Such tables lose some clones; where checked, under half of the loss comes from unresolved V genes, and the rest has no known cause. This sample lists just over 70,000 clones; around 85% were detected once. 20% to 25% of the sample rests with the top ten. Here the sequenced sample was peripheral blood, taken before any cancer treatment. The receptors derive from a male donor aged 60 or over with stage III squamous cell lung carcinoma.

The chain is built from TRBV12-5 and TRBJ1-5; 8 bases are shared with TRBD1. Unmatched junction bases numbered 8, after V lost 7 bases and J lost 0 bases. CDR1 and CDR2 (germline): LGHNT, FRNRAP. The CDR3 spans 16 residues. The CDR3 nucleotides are TGTGCTAGTGCCCCCATTGGACAGGGTAGCAATCAGCCCCAGCATTTT. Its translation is CASAPIGQGSNQPQHF.

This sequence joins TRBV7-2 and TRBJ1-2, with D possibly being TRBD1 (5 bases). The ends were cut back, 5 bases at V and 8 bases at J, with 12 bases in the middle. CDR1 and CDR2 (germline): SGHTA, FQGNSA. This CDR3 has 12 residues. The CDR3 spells CASSIQRGGYTF. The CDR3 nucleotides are TGTGCCAGCAGCATTCAGCGGGGCGGCTACACCTTC.